The rows below give T cell receptor beta chains drawn from one sample of a study of T cells in Graves' hyperthyroidism and ophthalmopathy. Each CDR3 protein is one row after TCRdb ran MiXCR on the multiplex PCR reads. The sample shows roughly 380,000 distinct CDR3 sequences, roughly 14% of them seen only once. The material sequenced was blood. The receptor set was obtained from a man younger than 40 with Graves' hyperthyroidism that later progressed to Graves' ophthalmopathy. Each CDR3 is given with its conserved first and last residue. A D gene is named only where the DNA matches it firmly. Clone size is shown for a subset of rows, as once, few, many or a class of expanded clone.

>TRBV30|.|.|TRBJ1-5
TGTGCCTGGAGCCGACCGGGCAATCAGCCCCAGCATTTT
CAWSRPGNQPQHF
>TRBV6-1|.|.|TRBJ1-2
TGTGCCAGCAGTGAGGGGGCCCATGGCTACACCTTC
CASSEGAHGYTF
>TRBV11-2|many|TRBD2|TRBJ2-1
TGTGCCAGCAGCCGTCCGGGACTAGCGGGGGGGGGCCGGGACGAGCAGTTCTTC
CASSRPGLAGGGRDEQFF
>TRBV19|.|TRBD1|TRBJ2-1
TGTGCCCGTAACGACAGGGTACGCGGTGAGCAGTTCTTC
CARNDRVRGEQFF
>TRBV7-9|.|.|TRBJ1-2
TGTGCCAGCAGCTTAGTCGGGCAGGGGAACTATGGCTACACCTTC
CASSLVGQGNYGYTF
>TRBV7-6|.|.|TRBJ1-2
TGTGCCAGCAGCTTCGGGGGGGACGGGGACTATGGCTACACCTTC
CASSFGGDGDYGYTF
>TRBV29-1|few|.|TRBJ2-7
TGCAGCGTTGGTGTTGCGGACACCGACGAGCAGTACTTC
CSVGVADTDEQYF
>TRBV30|few|.|TRBJ2-3
TGTGCCTGGAGTGGTGGCGGGGCTTTCACAGATACGCAGTATTTT
CAWSGGGAFTDTQYF
>TRBV5-6|many|.|TRBJ2-5
TGTGCCAGCAGCGCCAATCGGGGCCAAGAGACCCAGTACTTC
CASSANRGQETQYF
>TRBV6-1|few|TRBD1|TRBJ1-2
TGTGCCAGCAGTACCCCGGGACAGGGGAATGTCGACTATGGCTACACCTTC
CASSTPGQGNVDYGYTF
>TRBV12-3/TRBV12-4|many|.|TRBJ1-6
TGTGCCAGCAGTTCTTCAGACAGGCGTAATTCACCCCTCCACTTT
CASSSSDRRNSPLHF
>TRBV5-1|.|TRBD1|TRBJ2-2
TGCGCCAGCAGCGACCGACAGGGGGCGGACACCGGGGAGCTGTTTTTT
CASSDRQGADTGELFF
>TRBV6-1|few|.|TRBJ2-3
TGTGCCAGCAGTACATTACAGGGAACAGATACGCAGTATTTT
CASSTLQGTDTQYF
>TRBV7-6|.|TRBD1|TRBJ1-6
TGTGCCAGCAGCCCCACAGGGGGTTATAATTCACCCCTCCACTTT
CASSPTGGYNSPLHF
>TRBV20-1|many|TRBD1|TRBJ1-5
TGCAGTGCTAGAGGGACAGGGGAAGGCAATCAGCCCCAGCATTTT
CSARGTGEGNQPQHF
>TRBV11-3|many|TRBD1|TRBJ1-4
TGTGCCAGCAGCTCCTGGACAGGGACTAATGAAAAACTGTTTTTT
CASSSWTGTNEKLFF
>TRBV5-1|few|.|TRBJ1-2
TGCGCCAGCAGCTTGGATGTCTGGGATAGCTATGGCTACACCTTC
CASSLDVWDSYGYTF
>TRBV18|once|.|TRBJ2-7
TGTGCCAGCTCACCCTGGGTCGGAGGAGACGAGCAGTACTTC
CASSPWVGGDEQYF
>TRBV30|many|.|TRBJ2-7
TGTGCCTGGAGTGTACTGATCTACGAGCAGTACTTC
CAWSVLIYEQYF
>TRBV11-2|many|.|TRBJ2-1
TGTGCCAGCAGCTATGCTGGGGTCTATGCGAGCTCCTACAATGAGCAGTTCTTC
CASSYAGVYASSYNEQFF
>TRBV20-1|many|.|TRBJ2-7
TGCAGTGCTAGAAGAGGAGGGGGTTCCTACGAGCAGTACTTC
CSARRGGGSYEQYF
>TRBV2|.|.|TRBJ2-6
TGTGCCAGCAGTGAAATGGGTGGCTCTGGGGCCAACGTCCTGACTTTC
CASSEMGGSGANVLTF
>TRBV30|many|.|TRBJ1-1
TGTGCCTTTGATTGGGGGGCAGACACTGAAGCTTTCTTT
CAFDWGADTEAFF
>TRBV29-1|few|TRBD2|TRBJ2-1
TGCAGCAGTAGCGGGCGCGACTCCTACAATGAGCAGTTCTTC
CSSSGRDSYNEQFF
>TRBV7-9|many|TRBD2|TRBJ2-3
TGTGCCAGCAGCCAATTTTGGAGCGCGGGAGTAAGCACAGATACGCAGTATTTT
CASSQFWSAGVSTDTQYF
>TRBV5-1|.|TRBD1|TRBJ2-1
TGCGCCAGCAGCTTCCGACAGGGGAATGAGCAGTTCTTC
CASSFRQGNEQFF